The text below deals with one T cell receptor (beta chain). Its target is unknown. These data originate in a study of shared clonotypes between healthy human individuals. Findings of the study overall: Depth of sequencing was expected to influence donor clonotype sharing.

For each subset, genomic DNA was distributed in equal portions over several immunoSEQ plates. Unsorted PBMC replicate PCRs used roughly 270 ng DNA, approximately 30,000 T cell genomes. Under the authors' procedure: Filtering of immunoSEQ junctional sequences could not match full-length read filtering. Some clones are missing from TCRdb's copy, which holds only in-frame ones; the method was immunoSEQ multiplex PCR. V, J and clone size are taken as reported in that table, and D and trimming were inferred from the DNA itself. The sample has about 500,000 clones; around 77% are singletons. Germline assignment: CDR1 MNHNS and CDR2 SASEGT. With 0 bases clipped from V and 1 base from J, the junction kept 9 bases outside the gene matches. The CDR3 consists of 18 residues.

The chain couples TRBV6-1 to TRBJ2-3; 8 bases map to TRBD2. Source material: PBMCs. This sequence was found in a woman in her forties in good health. Some clones in this sample may be carry-over from other donors' samples. The DNA for the CDR3 is TGTGCCAGCAGTGAAGCCTTCGTAGCGGGAAGAGGCACAGATACGCAGTATTTT. Residues: CASSEAFVAGRGTDTQYF.